This T cell receptor beta chain is from a study of blood T cell repertoires in COVID-19. Study-level background: Material from acute and convalescent COVID-19 was sourced from the United States, Italy and Spain. PBMCs, B-cell-depleted T cells, or T cells provided the cDNA or gDNA that made up the material.

Sequenced by immunoSEQ multiplex PCR; TCRdb stores in-frame clones only, minus some. This repertoire shows over 150,000 clones, roughly 87% found once; its top ten account for around 4%. This CDR3 has 16 residues. The ends were cut back, 0 bases at V and 1 base at J, with 9 bases in the middle. The germline V gene has CDR1 LGHNA and CDR2 YNFKEQ. The sequence was obtained from a woman aged 55-70 years who had recovered from COVID-19. The V gene is TRBV4-2, the J gene TRBJ2-2; a possible D gene is TRBD1 (5 bases). The sample was peripheral blood. The CDR3 DNA sequence: TGTGCCAGCAGCCAAGATAGGACACGGAACACCGGGGAGCTGTTTTTT. Amino acids: CASSQDRTRNTGELFF.